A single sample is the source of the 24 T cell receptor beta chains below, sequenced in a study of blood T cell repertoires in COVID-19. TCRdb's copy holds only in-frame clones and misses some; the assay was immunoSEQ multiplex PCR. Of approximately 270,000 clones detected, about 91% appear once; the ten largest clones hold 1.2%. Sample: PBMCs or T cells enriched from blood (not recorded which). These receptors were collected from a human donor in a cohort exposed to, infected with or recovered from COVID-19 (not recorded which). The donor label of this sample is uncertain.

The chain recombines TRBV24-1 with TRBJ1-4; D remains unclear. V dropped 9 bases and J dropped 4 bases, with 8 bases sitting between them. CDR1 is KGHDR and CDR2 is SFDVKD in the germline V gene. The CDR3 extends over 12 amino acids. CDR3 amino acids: CATCYFNEKLFF. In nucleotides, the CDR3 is TGTGCCACCTGCTACTTTAATGAAAAACTGTTTTTT.

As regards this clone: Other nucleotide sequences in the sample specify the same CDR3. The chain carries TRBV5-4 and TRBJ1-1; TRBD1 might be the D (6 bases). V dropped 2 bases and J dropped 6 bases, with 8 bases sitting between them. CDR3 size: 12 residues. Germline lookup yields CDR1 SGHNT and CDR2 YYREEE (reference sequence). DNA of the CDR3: TGTGCCAGCAGCTTAGGGGGACCTGAAGCTTTCTTT. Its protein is CASSLGGPEAFF.

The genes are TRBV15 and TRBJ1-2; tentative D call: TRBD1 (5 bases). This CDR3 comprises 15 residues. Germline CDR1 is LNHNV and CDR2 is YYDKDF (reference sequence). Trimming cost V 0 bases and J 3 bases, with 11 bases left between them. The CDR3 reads CATSRDNGGYYGYTF. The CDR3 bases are TGTGCCACCAGCAGAGACAACGGGGGATACTATGGCTACACCTTC.

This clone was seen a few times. Here the CDR3 reads CSVDLLEGNTEAFF. Here the CDR3 DNA reads TGCAGCGTTGATCTATTGGAGGGGAACACTGAAGCTTTCTTT. The V and J genes are TRBV29-1 and TRBJ1-1, with D hard to call. The CDR3 length is 14 residues. Trimming stripped 3 bases from V and 1 base from J, with 12 bases between. Germline CDR1 is SQVTM and CDR2 is ANQGSEA.

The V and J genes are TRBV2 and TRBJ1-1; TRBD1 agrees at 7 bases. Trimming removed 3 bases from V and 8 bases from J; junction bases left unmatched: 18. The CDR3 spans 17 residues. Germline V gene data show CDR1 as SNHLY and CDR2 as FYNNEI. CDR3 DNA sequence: TGTGCCAGCAGTGAGAGGACAGGAGGGTTGGGTGGTAAGGAAGCTTTCTTT. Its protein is CASSERTGGLGGKEAFF.

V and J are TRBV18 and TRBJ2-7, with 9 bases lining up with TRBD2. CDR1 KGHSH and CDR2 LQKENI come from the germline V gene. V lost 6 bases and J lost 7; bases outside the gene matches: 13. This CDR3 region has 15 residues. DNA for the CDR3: TGTGCCAGCTCTCCGCTAGCGGGGCGTTTGAGAGAGCAGTACTTC. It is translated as CASSPLAGRLREQYF.

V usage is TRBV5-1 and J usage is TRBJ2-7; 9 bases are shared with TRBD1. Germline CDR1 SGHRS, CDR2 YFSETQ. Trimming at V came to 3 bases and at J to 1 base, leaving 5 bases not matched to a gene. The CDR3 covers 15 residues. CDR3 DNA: TGCGCCAGCAGCTCGGCGGGGACAGGGTCCTACGAGCAGTACTTC. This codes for CASSSAGTGSYEQYF.

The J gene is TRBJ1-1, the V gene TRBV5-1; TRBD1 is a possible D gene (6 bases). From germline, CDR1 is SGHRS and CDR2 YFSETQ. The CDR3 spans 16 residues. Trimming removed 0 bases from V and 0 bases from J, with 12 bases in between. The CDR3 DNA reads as TGCGCCAGCAGCTTGGTGGGGGGGCGGATGAACACTGAAGCTTTCTTT. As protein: CASSLVGGRMNTEAFF.

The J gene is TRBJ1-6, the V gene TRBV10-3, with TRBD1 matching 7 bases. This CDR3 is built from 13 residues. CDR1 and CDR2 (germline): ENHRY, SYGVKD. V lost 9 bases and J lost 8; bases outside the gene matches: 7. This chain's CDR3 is CAMSTGADSPLHF. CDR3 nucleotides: TGTGCCATGTCCACAGGGGCGGATTCACCCCTCCACTTT.

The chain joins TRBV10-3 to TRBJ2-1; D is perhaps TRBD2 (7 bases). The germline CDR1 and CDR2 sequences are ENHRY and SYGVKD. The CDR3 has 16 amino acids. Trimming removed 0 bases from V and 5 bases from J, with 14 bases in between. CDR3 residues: CAISESRGGRDNEQFF. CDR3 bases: TGTGCCATCAGTGAGTCGAGGGGGGGGAGAGACAATGAGCAGTTCTTC.

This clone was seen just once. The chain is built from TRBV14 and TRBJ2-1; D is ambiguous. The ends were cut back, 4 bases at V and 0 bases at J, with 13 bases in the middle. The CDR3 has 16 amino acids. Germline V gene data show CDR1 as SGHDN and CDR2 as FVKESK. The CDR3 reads CASSLYLELSYNEQFF. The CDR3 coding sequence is TGTGCCAGCAGCCTCTATCTCGAACTCTCCTACAATGAGCAGTTCTTC.

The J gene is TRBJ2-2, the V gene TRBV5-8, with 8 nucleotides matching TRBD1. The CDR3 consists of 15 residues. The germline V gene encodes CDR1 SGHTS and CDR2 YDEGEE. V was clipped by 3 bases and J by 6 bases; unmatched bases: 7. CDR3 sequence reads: CASSSGTGPAGELFF. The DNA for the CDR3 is TGTGCCAGCAGCTCGGGGACAGGTCCGGCCGGGGAGCTGTTTTTT.

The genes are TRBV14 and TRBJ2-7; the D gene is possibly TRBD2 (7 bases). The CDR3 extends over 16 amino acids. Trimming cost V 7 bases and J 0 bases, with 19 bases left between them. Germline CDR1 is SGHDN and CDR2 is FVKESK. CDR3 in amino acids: CASTQARGGSSYEQYF. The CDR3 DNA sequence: TGTGCCAGCACCCAGGCCCGCGGGGGCTCCTCCTACGAGCAGTACTTC.

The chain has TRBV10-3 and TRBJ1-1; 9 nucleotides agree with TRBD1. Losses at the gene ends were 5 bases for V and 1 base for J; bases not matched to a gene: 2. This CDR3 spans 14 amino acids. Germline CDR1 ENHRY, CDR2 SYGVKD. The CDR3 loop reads CAISLGQGNTEAFF. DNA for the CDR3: TGTGCCATCAGTTTGGGACAGGGGAACACTGAAGCTTTCTTT.

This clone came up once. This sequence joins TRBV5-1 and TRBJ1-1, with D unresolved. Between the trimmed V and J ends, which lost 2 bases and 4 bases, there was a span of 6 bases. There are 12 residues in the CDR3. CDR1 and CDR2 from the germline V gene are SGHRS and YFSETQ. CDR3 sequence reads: CASSFSGTEAFF. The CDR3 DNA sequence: TGCGCCAGCAGCTTTAGCGGCACTGAAGCTTTCTTT.

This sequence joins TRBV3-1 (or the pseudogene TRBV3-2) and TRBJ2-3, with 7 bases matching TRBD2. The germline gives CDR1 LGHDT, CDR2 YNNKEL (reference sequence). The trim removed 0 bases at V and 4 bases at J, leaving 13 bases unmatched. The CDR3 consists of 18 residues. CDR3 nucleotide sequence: TGTGCCAGCAGCCAAGATCGAAACGGGGGGTGGGTATCAGATACGCAGTATTTT. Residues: CASSQDRNGGWVSDTQYF.

The DNA of the CDR3 is TGTGCCAGCGGCAGGGCAACTAATGAAAAACTGTTTTTT. Its protein is CASGRATNEKLFF. The chain joins TRBV4-2 to TRBJ1-4, with D perhaps matching TRBD1 (5 bases). Germline CDR1 LGHNA, CDR2 YNFKEQ. V was shortened by 8 bases and J by 0 bases, with 7 bases between the two germline ends. This CDR3 has 13 amino acids.

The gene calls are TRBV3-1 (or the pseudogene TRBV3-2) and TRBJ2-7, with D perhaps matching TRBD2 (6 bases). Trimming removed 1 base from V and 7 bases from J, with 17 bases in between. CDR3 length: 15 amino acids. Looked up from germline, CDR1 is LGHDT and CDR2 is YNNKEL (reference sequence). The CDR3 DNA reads TGTGCCAGCAGCCAAGGCGGCGGGACTCCTAAAGAGCAGTACTTC. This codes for CASSQGGGTPKEQYF.

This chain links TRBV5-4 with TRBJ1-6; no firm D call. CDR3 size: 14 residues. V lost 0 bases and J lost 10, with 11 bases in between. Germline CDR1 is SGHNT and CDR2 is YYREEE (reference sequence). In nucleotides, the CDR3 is TGTGCCAGCAGCTTGGGGGCCGGCTCATCACCCCTCCACTTT. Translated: CASSLGAGSSPLHF.

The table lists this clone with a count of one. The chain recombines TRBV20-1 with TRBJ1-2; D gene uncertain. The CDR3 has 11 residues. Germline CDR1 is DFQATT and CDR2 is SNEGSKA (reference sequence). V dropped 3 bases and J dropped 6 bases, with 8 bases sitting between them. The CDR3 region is CSASPGNGYTF. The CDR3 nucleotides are TGCAGTGCTAGTCCAGGCAATGGCTACACCTTC.

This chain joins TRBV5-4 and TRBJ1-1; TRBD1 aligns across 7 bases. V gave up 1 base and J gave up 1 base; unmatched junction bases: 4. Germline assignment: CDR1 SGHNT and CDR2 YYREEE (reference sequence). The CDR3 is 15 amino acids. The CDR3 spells CASSLLGTANTEAFF. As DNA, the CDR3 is TGTGCCAGCAGCTTGCTCGGGACAGCGAACACTGAAGCTTTCTTT. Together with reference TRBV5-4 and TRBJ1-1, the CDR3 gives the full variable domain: ETGVTQSPTHLIKTRGQQVTLRCSSQSGHNTVSWYQQALGQGPQFIFQYYREEENGRGNFPPRFSGLQFPNYSSELNVNALELDDSALYLCASSLLGTANTEAFFGQGTRLTVV.

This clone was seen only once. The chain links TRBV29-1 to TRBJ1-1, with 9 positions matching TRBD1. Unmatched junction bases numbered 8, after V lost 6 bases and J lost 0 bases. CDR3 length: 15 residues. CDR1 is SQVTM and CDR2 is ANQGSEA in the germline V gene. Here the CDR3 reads CSVVQGAEMNTEAFF. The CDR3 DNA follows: TGCAGCGTAGTACAGGGGGCGGAGATGAACACTGAAGCTTTCTTT.

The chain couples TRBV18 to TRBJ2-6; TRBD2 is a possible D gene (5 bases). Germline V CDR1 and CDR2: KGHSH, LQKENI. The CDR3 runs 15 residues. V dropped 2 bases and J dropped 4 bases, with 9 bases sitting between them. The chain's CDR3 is CASSPLRAGANVLTF. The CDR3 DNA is TGTGCCAGCTCACCATTGAGGGCAGGGGCCAACGTCCTGACTTTC. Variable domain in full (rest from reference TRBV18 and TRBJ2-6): NAGVMQNPRHLVRRRGQEARLRCSPMKGHSHVYWYRQLPEEGLKFMVYLQKENIIDESGMPKERFSAEFPKEGPSILRIQQVVRGDSAAYFCASSPLRAGANVLTFGAGSRLTVL.

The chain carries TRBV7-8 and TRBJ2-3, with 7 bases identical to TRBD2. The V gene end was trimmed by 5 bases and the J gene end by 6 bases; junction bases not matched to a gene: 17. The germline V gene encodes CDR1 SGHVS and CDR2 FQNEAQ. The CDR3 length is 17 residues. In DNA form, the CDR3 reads TGTGCCAGCAGCCCGACGGGCAGCGGGGCCCCGTGGGATACGCAGTATTTT. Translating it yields CASSPTGSGAPWDTQYF. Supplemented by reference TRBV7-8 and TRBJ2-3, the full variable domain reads GAGVSQSPRYKVAKRGQDVALRCDPISGHVSLFWYQQALGQGPEFLTYFQNEAQLDKSGLPSDRFFAERPEGSVSTLKIQRTQQEDSAVYLCASSPTGSGAPWDTQYFGPGTRLTVL.